The sequence of this T cell receptor beta chain was determined in a study of shared clonotypes between healthy human individuals. Across the whole study: Each donor contributed plates that comprised three CD4 naive, three CD4 memory, two CD8 naive and one CD8 memory.

Repertoires were generated with immunoSEQ multiplex PCR, while TCRdb's copy carries only in-frame clones and drops some. The sample shows about 680,000 clones, about 90% of them seen only once. V was shortened by 2 bases and J by 0 bases, with 7 bases between the two germline ends. CDR3 length equals 14 residues. CDR1 MNHEY and CDR2 SMNVEV come from the germline V gene (reference sequence). Naive CD8 isolation took CD45RO-negative cells positively selected for CCR7 and excluded terminally differentiated effector memory CD45RA+ cells. The table lists this clone with a count of one. Sequencing input: naive CD8+ T cells sorted from blood. The clonotype originates from a man in his thirties or forties in good health. J is TRBJ1-1 and V is TRBV27; D gene uncertain. CDR3 in amino acids: CASSLRGLNTEAFF. CDR3 nucleotide sequence: TGTGCCAGCAGTTTACGGGGTTTGAACACTGAAGCTTTCTTT.